One sample yielded the 25 T cell receptor beta chains listed below, sequenced in a study of blood T cell repertoires in COVID-19. Sequencing was performed with immunoSEQ multiplex PCR; in TCRdb, only in-frame clones are kept and a portion is missing. In the table there are around 220,000 clones, approximately 79% of which are singletons. The sample comprised peripheral blood. The source is a woman aged 40 to 49 with active or convalescent COVID-19.

The chain carries TRBV28 and TRBJ2-1; D remains ambiguous. The V end lost 9 bases, the J end lost 0 bases, and 12 bases lay between the germline ends. The CDR3 extends over 14 amino acids. CDR1 is MDHEN, CDR2 SYDVKM, per germline. In DNA form, the CDR3 reads TGTGCCAGGCTAGTTCTGAGCTCCTACAATGAGCAGTTCTTC. Translating gives CARLVLSSYNEQFF.

This chain links TRBV28 with TRBJ1-4; no reliable D call. Germline CDR1 MDHEN, CDR2 SYDVKM. Deletions cut 6 bases from V and 8 bases from J, with 13 bases between. The CDR3 loop spans 13 amino acids. CDR3 nucleotide sequence: TGTGCCAGCAGGTCACCATCTCGGGAAAAACTGTTTTTT. It translates to CASRSPSREKLFF.

This sequence joins TRBV5-6 and TRBJ1-6, with 7 nucleotides matching TRBD1. CDR1 is SGHDT, CDR2 YYEEEE, per germline. The V gene end was trimmed by 3 bases and the J gene end by 7 bases; junction bases not matched to a gene: 4. The CDR3 is made up of 14 amino acids. The CDR3 nucleotides are TGTGCCAGCAGCTCTGACAGGGACAATTCACCCCTCCACTTT. This codes for CASSSDRDNSPLHF.

The chain employs TRBV19 and TRBJ1-1, with no clear D. The CDR3 is 13 amino acids. Germline CDR1 reads LNHDA; CDR2 reads SQIVND (reference sequence). V lost 1 base and J lost 6, with 9 bases in between. Here the CDR3 reads CASSIGAWPEAFF. Written as DNA, the CDR3 is TGTGCCAGTAGTATAGGGGCATGGCCTGAAGCTTTCTTT.

The V gene is TRBV12-3 or TRBV12-4, the J gene TRBJ1-1; a weak D match, TRBD1 (5 bases). The CDR3 spans 12 residues. Trimming took off 0 bases at V and 10 bases at J, with 9 bases between the two ends. CDR3 DNA: TGTGCCAGCAGTTTAGCCCAGGGAGGAGCTTTCTTT. Amino acids: CASSLAQGGAFF.

This clone has a handful of counts. This chain connects TRBV15 to TRBJ1-2, with TRBD1 identical over 7 bases. CDR1 and CDR2 (germline): LNHNV, YYDKDF (reference sequence). V lost 3 bases, J lost 8 bases, and 6 bases stayed unmatched. This CDR3 is 13 amino acids long. The CDR3 spells CATSRGQSWGYTF. The CDR3 nucleotides are TGTGCCACCAGCAGGGGACAGTCCTGGGGCTACACCTTC. The full variable domain, completed using reference TRBV15 and TRBJ1-2, is DAMVIQNPRYQVTQFGKPVTLSCSQTLNHNVMYWYQQKSSQAPKLLFHYYDKDFNNEADTPDNFQSRRPNTSFCFLDIRSPGLGDTAMYLCATSRGQSWGYTFGSGTRLTVV.

This chain links TRBV27 with TRBJ1-1, with D possibly matching TRBD1 (5 bases). This CDR3 is built from 13 residues. CDR1 and CDR2 from the germline V gene are MNHEY and SMNVEV (reference sequence). With 3 bases removed from V and 3 bases from J, the gap between germline ends came to 8 bases. The CDR3, as DNA: TGTGCCAGCAGTTTCGGAGGGGACACTGAAGCTTTCTTT. Its protein is CASSFGGDTEAFF.

The rearrangement links TRBV9 to TRBJ1-1, with no clear D. Germline V gene data show CDR1 as SGDLS and CDR2 as YYNGEE. The CDR3 is 14 amino acids. Trimming took off 0 bases at V and 2 bases at J, with 8 bases between the two ends. The CDR3 DNA sequence: TGTGCCAGCAGCGTAGGGCACGATAACACTGAAGCTTTCTTT. Protein product: CASSVGHDNTEAFF.

This chain uses TRBV7-9 with TRBJ2-3; D remains unclear. The CDR3 runs 11 residues. Germline CDR1 SEHNR, CDR2 FQNEAQ (reference sequence). Trimming stripped 4 bases from V and 5 bases from J, with 4 bases between. The CDR3 DNA reads as TGTGCCAGCAGCTATAGAGATACGCAGTATTTT. Translated, it gives CASSYRDTQYF.

This chain links TRBV3-1 (or the pseudogene TRBV3-2) with TRBJ2-2; perhaps TRBD1 as D (6 bases). The CDR3 covers 13 residues. The V end lost 4 bases, the J end lost 4 bases, and 7 bases lay between the germline ends. Germline loops: CDR1 LGHDT, CDR2 YNNKEL (reference sequence). CDR3 loop: CASSRQATGELFF. For the CDR3, the DNA is TGTGCCAGCAGCCGACAGGCCACCGGGGAGCTGTTTTTT.

CDR3 coding DNA: TGTGCCTGGAGTGTAGGAGGCGGGGGAACAGATACGCAGTATTTT. Translating it yields CAWSVGGGGTDTQYF. The chain uses TRBV30 and TRBJ2-3; the match to TRBD2 covers 7 bases. The CDR3 covers 15 residues. J was trimmed by 3 bases and V by 0 bases; bases with no gene match: 6. Germline V gene lookup returns CDR1 GTSNPN and CDR2 SVGIG (reference sequence).

This clone was observed a few times. The CDR3: CASSLYPGNTGELFF. CDR3 nucleotides: TGTGCCAGCAGTTTATATCCAGGGAACACCGGGGAGCTGTTTTTT. The genes are TRBV28 and TRBJ2-2; D remains ambiguous. The CDR3 has 15 amino acids. Trimming stripped 1 base from V and 1 base from J, with 7 bases between. Per the germline V gene, CDR1 is MDHEN and CDR2 is SYDVKM.

The V gene is TRBV11-2, the J gene TRBJ2-4, with a tentative D call TRBD1 (5 bases). Germline V CDR1 and CDR2: SGHAT, FQNNGV. This CDR3 is 16 amino acids long. Between the trimmed V and J ends, which lost 1 base and 5 bases, there was a span of 15 bases. As DNA, the CDR3 is TGTGCCAGCAGCTTAGTAAGGGGCCCGCATGAAAACATTCAGTACTTC. Translated, it gives CASSLVRGPHENIQYF.

This chain connects TRBV5-1 to TRBJ2-3, with D perhaps TRBD1 (5 bases). Germline CDR1 and CDR2: SGHRS and YFSETQ. The CDR3 spans 14 residues. V lost 1 base and J lost 4, with 10 bases in between. The DNA for the CDR3 is TGCGCCAGCAGCTTGAGGGGTATGTCAGATACGCAGTATTTT. Translation gives CASSLRGMSDTQYF. The variable domain in full, completed from reference TRBV5-1 and TRBJ2-3, reads KAGVTQTPRYLIKTRGQQVTLSCSPISGHRSVSWYQQTPGQGLQFLFEYFSETQRNKGNFPGRFSGRQFSNSRSEMNVSTLELGDSALYLCASSLRGMSDTQYFGPGTRLTVL.

This chain links TRBV3-1 (or the pseudogene TRBV3-2) with TRBJ2-3, with 9 bases that match TRBD1. From germline, CDR1 is LGHDT and CDR2 YNNKEL (reference sequence). The CDR3 covers 16 residues. Losses at the gene ends were 2 bases for V and 1 base for J; bases not matched to a gene: 4. In nucleotides, the CDR3 is TGTGCCAGCAGCCAAATGACAGGGGGAGGCACAGATACGCAGTATTTT. This encodes CASSQMTGGGTDTQYF.

The rearrangement uses TRBV6-5 and TRBJ1-2; 8 bases are shared with TRBD1. CDR3 length: 12 residues. Germline V gene data show CDR1 as MNHEY and CDR2 as SVGAGI. J was trimmed by 7 bases and V by 11 bases; bases with no gene match: 9. The CDR3 DNA reads as TGTGCCGCTAGACAGGGGTCCTCTGGCTACACCTTC. As protein: CAARQGSSGYTF.

Notes on this clone: Additional DNA sequences in this sample encode the identical CDR3. This chain connects TRBV6-5 to TRBJ1-3; unclear D gene. This CDR3 contains 12 residues. Trimming took off 8 bases at V and 1 base at J, with 6 bases between the two ends. CDR1 is MNHEY, CDR2 SVGAGI, per germline. CDR3 region: CASHSSGNTIYF. The CDR3 region has the DNA TGTGCCAGCCACTCTTCTGGAAACACCATATATTTT.

The V and J genes are TRBV20-1 and TRBJ2-3; TRBD2 matches 12 bases. Germline CDR1 DFQATT, CDR2 SNEGSKA (reference sequence). This CDR3 is built from 15 residues. V lost 3 bases to trimming and J lost 0 bases; unmatched junction nucleotides: 1. The CDR3 loop is CSASGLAGSTDTQYF. In DNA form, the CDR3 reads TGCAGTGCTAGTGGACTAGCGGGGAGCACAGATACGCAGTATTTT.

This chain links TRBV5-1 with TRBJ2-5, with TRBD1 identical over 7 bases. The germline V gene encodes CDR1 SGHRS and CDR2 YFSETQ. CDR3 size: 14 residues. V lost 6 bases, J lost 3 bases, and 8 bases stayed unmatched. The CDR3 DNA reads as TGCGCCAGCACTCTTGCGACAGGGAAAGAGACCCAGTACTTC. Protein: CASTLATGKETQYF. The full variable domain, in which reference TRBV5-1 and TRBJ2-5 provide the parts outside the CDR3, is KAGVTQTPRYLIKTRGQQVTLSCSPISGHRSVSWYQQTPGQGLQFLFEYFSETQRNKGNFPGRFSGRQFSNSRSEMNVSTLELGDSALYLCASTLATGKETQYFGPGTRLLVL.

The rearrangement joins TRBV5-1 to TRBJ2-3; 7 bases line up with TRBD2. Per the germline V gene, CDR1 is SGHRS and CDR2 is YFSETQ. The V gene end was trimmed by 5 bases and the J gene end by 5 bases; junction bases not matched to a gene: 8. This CDR3 contains 14 residues. The CDR3 loop is CASSWPWEGDTQYF. CDR3 bases: TGCGCCAGCAGTTGGCCCTGGGAGGGAGATACGCAGTATTTT.

The rearrangement links TRBV10-3 to TRBJ2-2, with D uncertain. In germline, CDR1 is ENHRY, CDR2 SYGVKD. The V end lost 11 bases, the J end lost 0 bases, and 4 bases lay between the germline ends. The length of the CDR3 is 11 residues. The CDR3 DNA reads as TGTGCCGCGGCGAACACCGGGGAGCTGTTTTTT. Its protein is CAAANTGELFF.

The V gene is TRBV15, the J gene TRBJ1-4, with D perhaps matching TRBD1 (5 bases). The germline CDR1 and CDR2 sequences are LNHNV and YYDKDF (reference sequence). Trimming removed 1 base from V and 7 bases from J, with 13 bases in between. This CDR3 comprises 15 residues. The CDR3 loop reads CATSRGAREGEKLFF. The CDR3 DNA is TGTGCCACCAGCAGAGGGGCCAGGGAGGGTGAAAAACTGTTTTTT.

The chain has TRBV7-8 and TRBJ1-2; no reliable D call. Germline CDR1 SGHVS, CDR2 FQNEAQ. CDR3 length: 13 residues. V lost 1 base and J 8 bases, leaving 11 bases between the germline ends. DNA of the CDR3: TGTGCCAGCAGCTTAGATCCGGGCGGGGGCTACACCTTC. Translated, it gives CASSLDPGGGYTF.

The chain links TRBV5-1 to TRBJ2-1; 8 bases align to TRBD1. With V trimmed by 4 bases and J by 4 bases, 10 bases remained unmatched. CDR3 length: 16 residues. Germline CDR1 and CDR2: SGHRS and YFSETQ. CDR3: CASSPGDRSGYNEQFF. In DNA, the CDR3 is TGCGCCAGCAGCCCCGGGGACAGGTCAGGGTACAATGAGCAGTTCTTC.

The V and J genes are TRBV12-3 or TRBV12-4 and TRBJ1-1; D call uncertain. Trimming cost V 1 base and J 6 bases, with 9 bases left between them. The length of the CDR3 is 13 residues. This CDR3 reads CASSLGEGAEAFF. The CDR3 region has the DNA TGTGCCAGCAGTTTAGGAGAGGGCGCTGAAGCTTTCTTT.